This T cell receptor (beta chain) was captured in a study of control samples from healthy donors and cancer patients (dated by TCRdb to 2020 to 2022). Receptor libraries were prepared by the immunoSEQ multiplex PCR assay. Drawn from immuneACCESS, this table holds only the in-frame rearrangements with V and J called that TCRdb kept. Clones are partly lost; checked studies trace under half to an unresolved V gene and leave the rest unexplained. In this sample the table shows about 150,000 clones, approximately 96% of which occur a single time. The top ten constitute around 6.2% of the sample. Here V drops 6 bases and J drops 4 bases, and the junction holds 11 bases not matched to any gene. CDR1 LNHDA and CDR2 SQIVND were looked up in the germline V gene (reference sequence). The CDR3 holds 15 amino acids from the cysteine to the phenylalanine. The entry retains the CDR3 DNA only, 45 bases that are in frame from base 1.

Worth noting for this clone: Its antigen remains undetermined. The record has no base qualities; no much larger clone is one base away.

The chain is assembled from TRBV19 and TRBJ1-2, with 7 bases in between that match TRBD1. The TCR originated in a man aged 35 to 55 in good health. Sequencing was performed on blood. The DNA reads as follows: TGTGCCAGTAGGGATGACAGGGCGGGTACCTATGGCTACACCTTC. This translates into CASRDDRAGTYGYTF.